The 22 T cell receptor beta chains below were found in one sample sequenced in a study of T cell responses to AZD1222 COVID-19 vaccine. Profiling relied on immunoSEQ multiplex PCR, and the TCRdb table lists in-frame clones only, not all of them. The sample holds fewer than 130,000 clones, 92% seen once. The sequencing used peripheral blood, collected on day 0 of AZD1222 vaccination. The receptors originated from an adult in good health.

The V call is TRBV29-1, the J call TRBJ1-5; 10 bases fit TRBD1. The CDR3 length is 12 residues. Looked up from germline, CDR1 is SQVTM and CDR2 is ANQGSEA. V gave up 7 bases and J gave up 6 bases; unmatched junction bases: 3. The CDR3 region has the DNA TGCAGCGCAAGGGACAGGGGTCAGCCCCAGCATTTT. Its translation: CSARDRGQPQHF.

This clone appeared once. The rearrangement uses TRBV6-4 and TRBJ1-1; D remains unclear. The CDR3 runs 15 residues. V was cut by 3 bases and J by 1 base, with 12 bases left in between. Germline CDR1 and CDR2: MRHNA and SNTAGT. The CDR3 protein is CASSENWDANTEAFF. The CDR3 DNA follows: TGTGCCAGCAGTGAGAACTGGGATGCGAACACTGAAGCTTTCTTT.

This sequence joins TRBV19 and TRBJ2-7; TRBD1 is a possible D gene (6 bases). Germline assignment: CDR1 LNHDA and CDR2 SQIVND (reference sequence). The CDR3 length is 15 residues. V was shortened by 5 bases and J by 3 bases, with 17 bases between the two germline ends. CDR3 sequence reads: CASSSPGQGHYEQYF. In nucleotides, the CDR3 is TGTGCCAGTAGTTCGCCGGGACAAGGGCACTACGAGCAGTACTTC.

The rearrangement joins TRBV27 to TRBJ1-1; 7 bases fit TRBD1. V lost 6 bases and J lost 3; bases outside the gene matches: 7. Germline loops: CDR1 MNHEY, CDR2 SMNVEV (reference sequence). The CDR3 runs 14 residues. CDR3 amino acids: CASRPRQGHTEAFF. The CDR3 DNA sequence: TGTGCCAGCAGGCCCCGACAGGGACACACTGAAGCTTTCTTT.

The V and J genes are TRBV29-1 and TRBJ1-2; 8 positions match TRBD1. The CDR3 has 14 amino acids. The germline V gene has CDR1 SQVTM and CDR2 ANQGSEA. Unmatched junction bases numbered 9, after V lost 5 bases and J lost 4 bases. DNA for the CDR3: TGCAGCGTTCTACAGGGGGGGTCGGGCTATGGCTACACCTTC. This encodes CSVLQGGSGYGYTF.

This clone was recorded once. This rearrangement joins TRBV6-2 or TRBV6-3 to TRBJ1-5; no firm D call. Germline V gene lookup returns CDR1 MNHEY and CDR2 SVGEGT. There are 14 residues in the CDR3. V was pared by 2 bases and J by 7 bases, with 12 bases between. The CDR3: CASSYRVYDQPQHF. The DNA of the CDR3 is TGTGCCAGCAGTTACAGGGTTTACGACCAGCCCCAGCATTTT.

V usage is TRBV7-3 and J usage is TRBJ2-3; D ambiguous. CDR1 and CDR2 (germline): SGHTA, FQGTGA. The ends were cut back, 0 bases at V and 1 base at J, with 8 bases in the middle. This CDR3 is 15 amino acids long. Written as DNA, the CDR3 is TGTGCCAGCAGCTTAACTGGCGCAGGCACAGATACGCAGTATTTT. This translates into CASSLTGAGTDTQYF.

The chain is built from TRBV6-6 and TRBJ1-4; 7 bases match TRBD1. Per the germline V gene, CDR1 is MNHNY and CDR2 is SVGAGI (reference sequence). The trim removed 6 bases at V and 8 bases at J, leaving 15 bases unmatched. CDR3 size: 16 residues. Here the CDR3 DNA reads TGTGCCAGCAGCCAGACAGGGTCAGGTGGGCGAGAAAAACTGTTTTTT. It translates to CASSQTGSGGREKLFF.

The genes are TRBV14 and TRBJ1-6; D is ambiguous. The CDR3 loop spans 14 amino acids. Deletions cut 1 base from V and 10 bases from J, with 11 bases between. The germline V gene has CDR1 SGHDN and CDR2 FVKESK. CDR3 bases: TGTGCCAGCAGCCAAGGCGGGTTTCGGTCACCCCTCCACTTT. Its protein is CASSQGGFRSPLHF.

This rearrangement joins TRBV28 to TRBJ1-2; no firm D call. The CDR3 is 14 residues long. Trimming cost V 3 bases and J 4 bases, with 12 bases left between them. CDR1 and CDR2 from the germline V gene are MDHEN and SYDVKM. The CDR3 spells CASSFQGNTYGYTF. CDR3 DNA sequence: TGTGCCAGCAGTTTTCAAGGGAACACCTATGGCTACACCTTC.

The chain has TRBV7-2 and TRBJ1-3; TRBD1 aligns across 8 bases. The CDR3 is 16 amino acids. V shed 5 bases, J shed 2 bases, and the junction held 8 bases outside the gene matches. Germline V gene sequence: CDR1 SGHTA, CDR2 FQGNSA. This chain's CDR3 is CASSPRTGRTGNTIYF. Here the CDR3 DNA reads TGTGCCAGCAGCCCTAGGACAGGGAGGACTGGAAACACCATATATTTT.

A single count supports this clone. This chain joins TRBV11-3 and TRBJ1-3; D not resolved. The V end lost 4 bases, the J end lost 3 bases, and 7 bases lay between the germline ends. CDR1 and CDR2 from the germline V gene are SGHNT and YENEEA. The CDR3 has 13 residues. CDR3 sequence: CASSSPSGNTIYF. The CDR3 DNA reads TGTGCCAGCAGCTCCCCCAGTGGAAACACCATATATTTT.

The sample holds a few counts of this clone. DNA for the CDR3: TGTGCTAGTGGTTTGGCGCTCATCCCGGGACTAGCGGGGGGCCAGGGAGAGACCCAGTACTTC. Its protein product is CASGLALIPGLAGGQGETQYF. The chain is built from TRBV12-5 and TRBJ2-5; 15 bases align to TRBD2. Germline values: CDR1 LGHNT, CDR2 FRNRAP. The CDR3 is 21 amino acids. V was clipped by 1 base and J by 4 bases; unmatched bases: 16.

This chain joins TRBV27 and TRBJ1-1, with 8 bases aligning to TRBD1. CDR3 length: 13 residues. J gave up 4 bases and V 6 bases, and 4 bases lay outside the gene matches. Germline V gene lookup returns CDR1 MNHEY and CDR2 SMNVEV (reference sequence). For the CDR3, the DNA is TGTGCCAGCAGCAGGGGGCTCGGCACTGAAGCTTTCTTT. Amino acids: CASSRGLGTEAFF.

The chain couples TRBV28 to TRBJ2-7, with D hard to call. The CDR3 is 13 amino acids. V shed 6 bases and J shed 7 bases, with 16 bases lying between them. From germline, CDR1 is MDHEN and CDR2 SYDVKM. The CDR3 bases are TGTGCCAGCAGCCAAAAGTCCCCAAGGGAGCAGTACTTC. This translates into CASSQKSPREQYF.

The chain uses TRBV27 and TRBJ2-3; D might be TRBD1 (6 bases). CDR3 length: 12 residues. V lost 6 bases, J lost 4 bases, and 8 bases lay in between. Germline-derived CDR1 and CDR2 are MNHEY and SMNVEV (reference sequence). The CDR3 region has the DNA TGTGCCAGCAGGGCAGGGGCAGATACGCAGTATTTT. Translating gives CASRAGADTQYF.

V usage is TRBV5-4 and J usage is TRBJ2-2, with TRBD2 identical over 11 bases. V lost 0 bases to trimming and J lost 0 bases; unmatched junction nucleotides: 1. The CDR3 has 17 amino acids. Germline V gene sequence: CDR1 SGHNT, CDR2 YYREEE (reference sequence). CDR3 in DNA: TGTGCCAGCAGCTTGGATAGCGGGAGGGCGAACACCGGGGAGCTGTTTTTT. It translates to CASSLDSGRANTGELFF. Filled out from reference TRBV5-4 and TRBJ2-2, the complete variable domain reads ETGVTQSPTHLIKTRGQQVTLRCSSQSGHNTVSWYQQALGQGPQFIFQYYREEENGRGNFPPRFSGLQFPNYSSELNVNALELDDSALYLCASSLDSGRANTGELFFGEGSRLTVL.

The chain employs TRBV9 and TRBJ1-6; no clear D gene. Germline loops: CDR1 SGDLS, CDR2 YYNGEE. Trimming took off 4 bases at V and 8 bases at J, with 13 bases between the two ends. CDR3 length equals 14 residues. The DNA of the CDR3 is TGTGCCAGCAGCCCAGAATCCATGCATTCACCCCTCCACTTT. Translating it yields CASSPESMHSPLHF.

The chain joins TRBV5-1 to TRBJ2-2; TRBD2 agrees at 8 bases. From germline, CDR1 is SGHRS and CDR2 YFSETQ. The CDR3 contains 18 residues. The V and J ends lost 2 bases and 4 bases, in that order; junction bases with no gene match: 13. As DNA, the CDR3 is TGCGCCAGCAGCTTTGGGCTAGCGGGCGCCCCGCCCACCGGGGAGCTGTTTTTT. Amino acid sequence: CASSFGLAGAPPTGELFF.

The V and J genes are TRBV11-3 and TRBJ1-3; D gene uncertain. The germline CDR1 and CDR2 sequences are SGHNT and YENEEA. Trimming stripped 5 bases from V and 9 bases from J, with 32 bases between. The CDR3 spans 19 residues. For the CDR3, the DNA is TGTGCCAGCAGCCCACTAAGTATTTGGTCTGGCCCCCGAGGGAGCACCATATATTTT. It codes for CASSPLSIWSGPRGSTIYF.

The chain recombines TRBV27 with TRBJ1-2; D unclear. The CDR3 spans 14 residues. Germline V gene data show CDR1 as MNHEY and CDR2 as SMNVEV (reference sequence). The V end lost 5 bases, the J end lost 6 bases, and 16 bases lay between the germline ends. The CDR3 nucleotides are TGTGCCAGCAGTCCAGCCCCTAAGATGAATGGCTACACCTTC. This codes for CASSPAPKMNGYTF.

The rearrangement uses TRBV28 and TRBJ1-5, with a possible D match to TRBD1 (5 bases). This CDR3 contains 13 residues. Per germline, CDR1 MDHEN and CDR2 SYDVKM. V was pared by 2 bases and J by 10 bases, with 12 bases between. The CDR3 loop reads CASSLVVREPQHF. CDR3 sequence (DNA): TGTGCCAGCAGTTTAGTCGTCAGGGAACCCCAGCATTTT.